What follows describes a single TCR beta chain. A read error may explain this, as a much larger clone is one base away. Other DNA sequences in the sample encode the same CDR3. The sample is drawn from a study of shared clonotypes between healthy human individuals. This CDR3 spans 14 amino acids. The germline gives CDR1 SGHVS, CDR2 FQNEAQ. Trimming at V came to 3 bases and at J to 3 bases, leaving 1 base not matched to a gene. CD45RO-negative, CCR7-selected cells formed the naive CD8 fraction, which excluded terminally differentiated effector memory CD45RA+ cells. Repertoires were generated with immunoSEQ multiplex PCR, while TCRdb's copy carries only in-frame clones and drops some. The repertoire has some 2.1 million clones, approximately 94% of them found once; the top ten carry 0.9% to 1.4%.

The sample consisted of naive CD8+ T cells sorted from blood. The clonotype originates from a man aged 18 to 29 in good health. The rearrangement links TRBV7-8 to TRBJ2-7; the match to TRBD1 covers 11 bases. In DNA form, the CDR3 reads TGTGCCAGCAGCTTTGGGACAGGGGGCTACGAGCAGTACTTC. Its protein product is CASSFGTGGYEQYF.